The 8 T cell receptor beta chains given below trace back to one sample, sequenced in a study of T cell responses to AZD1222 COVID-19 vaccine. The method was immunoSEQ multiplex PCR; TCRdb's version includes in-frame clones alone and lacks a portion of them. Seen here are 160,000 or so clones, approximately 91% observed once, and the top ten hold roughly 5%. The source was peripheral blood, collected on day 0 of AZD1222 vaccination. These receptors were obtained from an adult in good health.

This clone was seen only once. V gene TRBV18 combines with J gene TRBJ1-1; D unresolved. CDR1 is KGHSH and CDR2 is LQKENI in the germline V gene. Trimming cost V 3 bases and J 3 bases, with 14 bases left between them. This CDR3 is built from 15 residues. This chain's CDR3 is CASSPGKRRDTEAFF. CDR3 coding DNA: TGTGCCAGCTCACCTGGGAAACGGAGGGACACTGAAGCTTTCTTT.

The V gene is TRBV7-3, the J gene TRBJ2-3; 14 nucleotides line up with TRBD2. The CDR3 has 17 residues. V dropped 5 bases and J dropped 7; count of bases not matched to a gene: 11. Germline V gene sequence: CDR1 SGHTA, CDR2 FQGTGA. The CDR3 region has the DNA TGTGCCAGCAGCACTTCTCCCGGGACTAGCGGGAGATATACGCAGTATTTT. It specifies CASSTSPGTSGRYTQYF.

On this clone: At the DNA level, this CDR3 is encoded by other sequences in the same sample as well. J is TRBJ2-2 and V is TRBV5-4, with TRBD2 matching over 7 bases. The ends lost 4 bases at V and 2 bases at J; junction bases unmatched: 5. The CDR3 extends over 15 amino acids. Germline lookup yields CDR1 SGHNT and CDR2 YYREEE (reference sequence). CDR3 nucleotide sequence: TGTGCCAGCAGCCTTGCGGGAGTAAACACCGGGGAGCTGTTTTTT. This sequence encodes CASSLAGVNTGELFF.

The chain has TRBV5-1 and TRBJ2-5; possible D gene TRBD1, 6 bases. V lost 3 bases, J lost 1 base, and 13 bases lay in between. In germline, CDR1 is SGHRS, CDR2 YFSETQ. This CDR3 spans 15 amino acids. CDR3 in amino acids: CASSWMGHLQETQYF. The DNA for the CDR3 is TGCGCCAGCAGCTGGATGGGACACCTCCAAGAGACCCAGTACTTC.

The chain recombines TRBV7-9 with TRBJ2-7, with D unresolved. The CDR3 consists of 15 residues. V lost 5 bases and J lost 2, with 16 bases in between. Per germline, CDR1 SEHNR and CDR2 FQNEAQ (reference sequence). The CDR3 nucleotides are TGTGCCAGCAGCCCCTGGAGAGATTCAACCTACGAGCAGTACTTC. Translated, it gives CASSPWRDSTYEQYF.

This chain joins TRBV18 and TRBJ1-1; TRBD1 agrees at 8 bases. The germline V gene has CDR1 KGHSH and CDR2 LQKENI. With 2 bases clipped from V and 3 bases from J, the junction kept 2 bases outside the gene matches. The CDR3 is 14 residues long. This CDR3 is CASSPGQGHTEAFF. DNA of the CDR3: TGTGCCAGCTCACCAGGACAGGGCCACACTGAAGCTTTCTTT.

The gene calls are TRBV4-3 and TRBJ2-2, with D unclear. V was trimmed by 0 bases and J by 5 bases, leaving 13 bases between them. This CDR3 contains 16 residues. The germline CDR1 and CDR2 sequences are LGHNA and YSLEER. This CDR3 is CASSQDSTAWTGELFF. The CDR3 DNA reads TGCGCCAGCAGCCAAGATTCGACCGCATGGACCGGGGAGCTGTTTTTT.

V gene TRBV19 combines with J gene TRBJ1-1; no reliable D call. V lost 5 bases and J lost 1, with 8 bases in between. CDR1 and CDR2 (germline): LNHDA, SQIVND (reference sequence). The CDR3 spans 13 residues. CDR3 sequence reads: CASSRQPNTEAFF. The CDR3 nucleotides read TGTGCCAGTAGTCGTCAGCCGAACACTGAAGCTTTCTTT. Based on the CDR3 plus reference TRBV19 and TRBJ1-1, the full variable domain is DGGITQSPKYLFRKEGQNVTLSCEQNLNHDAMYWYRQDPGQGLRLIYYSQIVNDFQKGDIAEGYSVSREKKESFPLTVTSAQKNPTAFYLCASSRQPNTEAFFGQGTRLTVV.